One and the same sample provided the 22 T cell receptor beta chains below, sequenced in a study of blood T cell repertoires in COVID-19. Clones were sequenced by immunoSEQ multiplex PCR, and TCRdb holds only the in-frame ones, with some missing. The sample gives around 100,000 clones, more than 75% of which show up once; roughly 4% is in the top ten. The sequenced material came from peripheral blood. These receptors all stem from a human donor in a cohort sampled during active COVID-19.

The chain has TRBV18 and TRBJ2-5; D is undetermined. The V and J ends lost 3 bases and 4 bases respectively, with 6 bases between them. The CDR3 loop spans 12 amino acids. CDR1 is KGHSH, CDR2 LQKENI, per germline. The CDR3 region is CASSPLRETQYF. As DNA, the CDR3 is TGTGCCAGCTCACCGCTACGAGAGACCCAGTACTTC.

This sequence joins TRBV14 and TRBJ1-4, with D maybe TRBD1 (5 bases). Trimming cost V 1 base and J 4 bases, with 13 bases left between them. Germline V lookup: CDR1 SGHDN, CDR2 FVKESK. This CDR3 is 16 amino acids long. CDR3 sequence reads: CASSQGNRRYNEKLFF. CDR3 DNA: TGTGCCAGCAGCCAAGGGAACAGGCGCTATAATGAAAAACTGTTTTTT.

The V gene is TRBV5-6, the J gene TRBJ2-3; TRBD2 might be the D (5 bases). The germline CDR1 and CDR2 sequences are SGHDT and YYEEEE. Deletions cut 7 bases from V and 1 base from J, with 10 bases between. The CDR3 extends over 13 amino acids. The CDR3 sequence is CASRRGGTDTQYF. CDR3 DNA sequence: TGTGCCAGCCGACGGGGAGGCACAGATACGCAGTATTTT. The entire variable domain, with the rest obtained from reference TRBV5-6 and TRBJ2-3, is as follows: DAGVTQSPTHLIKTRGQQVTLRCSPKSGHDTVSWYQQALGQGPQFIFQYYEEEERQRGNFPDRFSGHQFPNYSSELNVNALLLGDSALYLCASRRGGTDTQYFGPGTRLTVL.

The chain carries TRBV23-1 and TRBJ1-4; perhaps TRBD1 as D (6 bases). TRBV23-1 is classed as an ORF, of uncertain function. The germline V and J ends were trimmed by 9 bases and 4 bases, with 36 bases remaining between them. This CDR3 is 21 amino acids long. This chain's CDR3 is CASLVRDPPWGLQGHNEKLFF. Written as DNA, the CDR3 is TGCGCCAGTTTAGTCCGGGACCCCCCCTGGGGTTTACAGGGCCATAATGAAAAACTGTTTTTT.

This chain joins TRBV9 and TRBJ1-5; D is possibly TRBD1 (6 bases). Germline V lookup: CDR1 SGDLS, CDR2 YYNGEE. V lost 4 bases and J 10 bases, leaving 12 bases between the germline ends. The CDR3 contains 12 residues. The CDR3 nucleotides are TGTGCCAGCAGCCTAGGGGGGGGACCCCAGCATTTT. Protein: CASSLGGGPQHF.

The rearrangement uses TRBV19 and TRBJ2-1, with D maybe TRBD2 (5 bases). The germline CDR1 and CDR2 sequences are LNHDA and SQIVND (reference sequence). This CDR3 contains 14 residues. Trimming left V 5 bases short and J 0 bases short, with 8 bases between. The CDR3 region has the DNA TGTGCCAGTAGTGCACGGGGCTCCTACAATGAGCAGTTCTTC. Encoded protein: CASSARGSYNEQFF. The full variable domain, rest sourced from reference TRBV19 and TRBJ2-1, is DGGITQSPKYLFRKEGQNVTLSCEQNLNHDAMYWYRQDPGQGLRLIYYSQIVNDFQKGDIAEGYSVSREKKESFPLTVTSAQKNPTAFYLCASSARGSYNEQFFGPGTRLTVL.

The genes are TRBV9 and TRBJ2-3; 8 bases match TRBD2. Per germline, CDR1 SGDLS and CDR2 YYNGEE. The length of the CDR3 is 15 residues. The V segment lost 5 bases and the J segment 0 bases; nucleotides outside the gene matches: 5. The CDR3 bases are TGTGCCAGCAGTTACACTAGCGGCAGCACAGATACGCAGTATTTT. Residues: CASSYTSGSTDTQYF.

J is TRBJ2-7 and V is TRBV19; 10 bases fit TRBD2. Germline CDR1 LNHDA, CDR2 SQIVND (reference sequence). Trimming removed 6 bases from V and 8 bases from J; junction bases left unmatched: 7. The CDR3 contains 13 residues. The DNA for the CDR3 is TGTGCCAGTAGGGCCGGGACTAGCGTTCAGCAGTACTTC. Protein: CASRAGTSVQQYF.

This chain links TRBV27 with TRBJ1-4; 10 nucleotides align to TRBD1. The CDR3 has 15 residues. V lost 2 bases and J lost 8; bases outside the gene matches: 5. Germline values: CDR1 MNHEY, CDR2 SMNVEV (reference sequence). CDR3 coding DNA: TGTGCCAGCAGTTTAAGCCGGGACAGGGGAGAAAAACTGTTTTTT. It codes for CASSLSRDRGEKLFF.

The V and J genes are TRBV7-3 and TRBJ2-6, with D possibly TRBD1 on 5 matching bases. Per the germline V gene, CDR1 is SGHTA and CDR2 is FQGTGA. The CDR3 is made up of 16 amino acids. V was pared by 1 base and J by 1 base, with 8 bases between. The CDR3 loop is CASSLSGASGANVLTF. CDR3 nucleotides: TGTGCCAGCAGCTTAAGTGGGGCTTCTGGGGCCAACGTCCTGACTTTC.

Remarks on this clone: The germline gene is not matched at one end of the junction; a read error may be the cause. CDR3 loop: CASSPAIAGGPLDF. The CDR3 DNA follows: TGTGCCAGCAGCCCCGCGATCGCGGGGGGGCCGTTGGACTTC. The chain uses TRBV2 and TRBJ2-5; 9 nucleotides match TRBD2. Germline V lookup: CDR1 SNHLY, CDR2 FYNNEI. The CDR3 consists of 14 residues. The variable domain in full, with the rest retrieved from reference TRBV2 and TRBJ2-5, is EPEVTQTPSHQVTQMGQEVILRCVPISNHLYFYWYRQILGQKVEFLVSFYNNEISEKSEIFDDQFSVERPDGSNFTLKIRSTKLEDSAMYFCASSPAIAGGPLDFGPGTRLLVL.

The chain employs TRBV7-2 and TRBJ2-1; 9 bases match TRBD2. The CDR3 length is 17 residues. Losses at the gene ends were 7 bases for V and 11 bases for J; bases not matched to a gene: 21. The germline V gene has CDR1 SGHTA and CDR2 FQGNSA. The CDR3 DNA reads TGTGCCAGCAAGATCTCTAGTGGCGGGGGGGCCGTATATAAGCAGTTCTTC. This translates into CASKISSGGGAVYKQFF.

The genes are TRBV5-4 and TRBJ2-2; D is ambiguous. The V end was cut by 2 bases, the J end by 1 base, with 9 bases between. CDR1 and CDR2 from the germline V gene are SGHNT and YYREEE (reference sequence). The CDR3 totals 15 residues. The CDR3 nucleotides read TGTGCCAGCAGCTTTCCACATGGGAACACCGGGGAGCTGTTTTTT. This codes for CASSFPHGNTGELFF.

The V gene is TRBV7-3, the J gene TRBJ2-5; 11 bases are a match to TRBD2. V was clipped by 5 bases and J by 5 bases; unmatched bases: 7. The CDR3 covers 15 residues. Germline CDR1 SGHTA, CDR2 FQGTGA. CDR3 region: CASSPLAGGGETQYF. The CDR3 DNA follows: TGTGCCAGCAGCCCGCTAGCGGGGGGTGGTGAGACCCAGTACTTC. Complete variable domain (other parts from reference TRBV7-3 and TRBJ2-5): GAGVSQTPSNKVTEKGKYVELRCDPISGHTALYWYRQSLGQGPEFLIYFQGTGAADDSGLPNDRFFAVRPEGSVSTLKIQRTERGDSAVYLCASSPLAGGGETQYFGPGTRLLVL.

This rearrangement joins TRBV27 to TRBJ1-3; D is uncertain. The germline V gene encodes CDR1 MNHEY and CDR2 SMNVEV (reference sequence). The germline V and J ends were trimmed by 6 bases and 0 bases, with 9 bases remaining between them. This CDR3 is 14 amino acids long. This chain's CDR3 is CASSLSSSGNTIYF. Written as DNA, the CDR3 is TGTGCCAGCAGCCTTTCCAGCTCTGGAAACACCATATATTTT.

The rearrangement uses TRBV11-1 and TRBJ1-6; no clear D. The V end lost 0 bases, the J end lost 3 bases, and 12 bases lay between the germline ends. Germline CDR1 and CDR2: SGHAT and FQDESV (reference sequence). The CDR3 sequence is 17 residues long. The CDR3 here is CASSLAFGNDYNSPLHF. CDR3 in DNA: TGTGCCAGCAGCTTAGCGTTCGGGAATGACTATAATTCACCCCTCCACTTT. Full variable domain (rest looked up from reference TRBV11-1 and TRBJ1-6): EAEVAQSPRYKITEKSQAVAFWCDPISGHATLYWYRQILGQGPELLVQFQDESVVDDSQLPKDRFSAERLKGVDSTLKIQPAELGDSAMYLCASSLAFGNDYNSPLHFGNGTRLTVT.

The chain links TRBV2 to TRBJ1-5; a possible D gene is TRBD1 (5 bases). Trimming removed 4 bases from V and 5 bases from J, with 9 bases in between. The germline CDR1 and CDR2 sequences are SNHLY and FYNNEI. The length of the CDR3 is 13 residues. For the CDR3, the DNA is TGTGCCAGCAGTGCGGGGGAGTATCAGCCCCAGCATTTT. It codes for CASSAGEYQPQHF.

This rearrangement joins TRBV30 to TRBJ2-6, with D maybe TRBD2 (5 bases). Per the germline V gene, CDR1 is GTSNPN and CDR2 is SVGIG (reference sequence). The CDR3 covers 13 residues. The germline V and J ends were trimmed by 4 bases and 3 bases, with 7 bases remaining between them. The CDR3 sequence is CAWTGFGANVLTF. The DNA for the CDR3 is TGTGCCTGGACGGGGTTTGGGGCCAACGTCCTGACTTTC.

This rearrangement joins TRBV28 to TRBJ2-7, with 7 bases aligning to TRBD2. This CDR3 spans 15 amino acids. The germline V gene encodes CDR1 MDHEN and CDR2 SYDVKM. The V gene end was trimmed by 7 bases and the J gene end by 5 bases; junction bases not matched to a gene: 14. The CDR3 bases are TGTGCCAGCACCAACGGGGGGAGTGAATCCAACGAGCAGTACTTC. Its protein product is CASTNGGSESNEQYF.

The chain combines TRBV4-3 with TRBJ2-3; 10 positions match TRBD1. The trim removed 0 bases at V and 1 base at J, leaving 7 bases unmatched. This CDR3 is built from 18 residues. CDR1 is LGHNA, CDR2 YSLEER, per germline. In nucleotides, the CDR3 is TGCGCCAGCAGCCAAGAGACCCGGACAGGGGGACGCACAGATACGCAGTATTTT. It codes for CASSQETRTGGRTDTQYF.

The J gene is TRBJ1-1, the V gene TRBV20-1; D not certain. Trimming removed 3 bases from V and 1 base from J, with 9 bases in between. This CDR3 comprises 13 residues. Germline CDR1 is DFQATT and CDR2 is SNEGSKA (reference sequence). CDR3 sequence: CSASLSRNTEAFF. The CDR3, as DNA: TGCAGTGCTAGTCTGTCTCGGAACACTGAAGCTTTCTTT.

The chain employs TRBV4-3 and TRBJ2-1; 15 bases are a match to TRBD2. Trimming at V came to 4 bases and at J to 6 bases, leaving 7 bases not matched to a gene. CDR1 and CDR2 from the germline V gene are LGHNA and YSLEER. This CDR3 contains 17 residues. The CDR3 nucleotides read TGCGCCAGCAGCCTGCGGACTAGCGGGGGGGAGAGCAATGAGCAGTTCTTC. It specifies CASSLRTSGGESNEQFF.